A selection of T cell receptor beta chains follows, all from one sample in a study of tumor-infiltrating lymphocytes in localized non-small cell lung cancer. The table came from immunoSEQ multiplex PCR; TCRdb's copy has only in-frame clones and leaves some out. The profile shows around 13,000 clones, 75% to 85% of them singletons. Sequencing was performed on lung tumor tissue. The receptor set was obtained from a human donor with non-small cell lung cancer. CDR3s include the opening cysteine and the closing phenylalanine or tryptophan. D genes are given only for firm matches. The listing skips clone size in some rows; elsewhere it reads once, few, many or a size class.

CDR3 protein: CASSLVGDTEAFF
CDR3 DNA: TGTGCCAGCAGCTTAGTGGGTGACACTGAAGCTTTCTTT
J gene: TRBJ1-1
V gene: TRBV7-9
D gene: NA
clone size: few

CDR3 protein: CASRRDRGLTGELFF
CDR3 DNA: TGCGCCAGCAGACGAGACAGGGGGCTCACCGGGGAGCTGTTTTTT
J gene: TRBJ2-2
V gene: TRBV5-1
D gene: TRBD1
clone size: NA

CDR3 protein: CASSSGWETQYF
CDR3 DNA: TGTGCCAGCAGCTCAGGTTGGGAGACCCAGTACTTC
J gene: TRBJ2-5
V gene: TRBV7-8
D gene: NA
clone size: NA

CDR3 protein: CASSPTGTRVNQPQHF
CDR3 DNA: TGTGCCAGCAGCCCGACCGGGACTCGGGTAAATCAGCCCCAGCATTTT
J gene: TRBJ1-5
V gene: TRBV7-2
D gene: NA
clone size: NA

CDR3 protein: CASSLVWGSNEKLFF
CDR3 DNA: TGTGCCAGCAGCTTAGTATGGGGGTCAAATGAAAAACTGTTTTTT
J gene: TRBJ1-4
V gene: TRBV7-2
D gene: NA
clone size: few

CDR3 protein: CASSSRTGGYEQYF
CDR3 DNA: TGTGCCAGCAGCTCCCGGACAGGGGGCTACGAGCAGTACTTC
J gene: TRBJ2-7
V gene: TRBV7-8
D gene: TRBD1
clone size: NA

CDR3 protein: CASSREGENYGYTF
CDR3 DNA: TGTGCCAGCAGCCGGGAGGGGGAAAACTATGGCTACACCTTC
J gene: TRBJ1-2
V gene: TRBV5-4
D gene: NA
clone size: NA

CDR3 protein: CASSLLGGKDSPLHF
CDR3 DNA: TGCGCCAGCAGCTTGTTGGGGGGAAAGGATTCACCCCTCCACTTT
J gene: TRBJ1-6
V gene: TRBV5-1
D gene: NA
clone size: NA

CDR3 protein: CASSERQLHGYTF
CDR3 DNA: TGTGCCAGCAGTGAAAGACAGCTCCATGGCTACACCTTC
J gene: TRBJ1-2
V gene: TRBV2
D gene: NA
clone size: NA

CDR3 protein: CASSMGRGPYEQYF
CDR3 DNA: TGTGCCAGTAGTATGGGCAGGGGGCCCTACGAGCAGTACTTC
J gene: TRBJ2-7
V gene: TRBV19
D gene: TRBD1
clone size: NA

CDR3 protein: CASSVARGTIYF
CDR3 DNA: TGTGCCAGCAGCGTAGCCCGGGGTACCATATATTTT
J gene: TRBJ1-3
V gene: TRBV9
D gene: NA
clone size: NA

CDR3 protein: CASSLAGQGNSPLHF
CDR3 DNA: TGTGCCAGCAGCTTAGCCGGACAGGGGAATTCACCCCTCCACTTT
J gene: TRBJ1-6
V gene: TRBV7-2
D gene: TRBD1
clone size: NA

CDR3 protein: CASKGRVDSPLHF
CDR3 DNA: TGTGCCAGCAAAGGCAGGGTAGACTCACCCCTCCACTTT
J gene: TRBJ1-6
V gene: TRBV6-5
D gene: NA
clone size: NA

CDR3 protein: CASRPSTGISYEQYF
CDR3 DNA: TGTGCCAGCAGGCCTTCGACAGGTATCTCCTACGAGCAGTACTTC
J gene: TRBJ2-7
V gene: TRBV27
D gene: NA
clone size: once

CDR3 protein: CASSNGGRYNEQFF
CDR3 DNA: TGTGCCAGCAGTAACGGGGGGCGTTACAATGAGCAGTTCTTC
J gene: TRBJ2-1
V gene: TRBV6-5
D gene: NA
clone size: few

CDR3 protein: CASSLTSGRTNQETQYF
CDR3 DNA: TGTGCCAGCAGCCTGACTAGCGGGCGTACAAACCAAGAGACCCAGTACTTC
J gene: TRBJ2-5
V gene: TRBV5-4
D gene: TRBD2
clone size: NA

CDR3 protein: CASSPGQPPGTEAFF
CDR3 DNA: TGCGCCAGCAGCCCGGGACAGCCCCCCGGAACTGAAGCTTTCTTT
J gene: TRBJ1-1
V gene: TRBV5-1
D gene: TRBD1
clone size: NA

CDR3 protein: CGGLAPYEQYF
CDR3 DNA: TGTGGAGGACTAGCTCCCTACGAGCAGTACTTC
J gene: TRBJ2-7
V gene: TRBV10-3
D gene: TRBD2
clone size: NA

CDR3 protein: CASSVSGTGRNEKLFF
CDR3 DNA: TGTGCCAGCTCAGTTTCCGGGACAGGGCGAAATGAAAAACTGTTTTTT
J gene: TRBJ1-4
V gene: TRBV18
D gene: TRBD1
clone size: few

CDR3 protein: CASSLEGSKETQYF
CDR3 DNA: TGCGCCAGCAGCTTGGAGGGCAGCAAAGAGACCCAGTACTTC
J gene: TRBJ2-5
V gene: TRBV5-1
D gene: NA
clone size: NA

CDR3 protein: CASSVGRSSYEQYF
CDR3 DNA: TGTGCCAGCAGCGTAGGGAGAAGCTCCTACGAGCAGTACTTC
J gene: TRBJ2-7
V gene: TRBV9
D gene: NA
clone size: few

CDR3 protein: CASSDSVVRDNSPLHF
CDR3 DNA: TGCGCCAGCAGTGATTCCGTAGTTAGGGATAATTCACCCCTCCACTTT
J gene: TRBJ1-6
V gene: TRBV4-3
D gene: NA
clone size: few

CDR3 protein: CASSPEGDYSYNEQFF
CDR3 DNA: TGTGCCAGCAGCCCCGAGGGGGACTACTCCTACAATGAGCAGTTCTTC
J gene: TRBJ2-1
V gene: TRBV11-3
D gene: NA
clone size: NA

CDR3 protein: CASSYPDTGEVKYF
CDR3 DNA: TGTGCCAGCAGCTATCCCGATACAGGGGAGGTTAAGTACTTC
J gene: TRBJ2-7
V gene: TRBV7-9
D gene: NA
clone size: NA

CDR3 protein: CATRDRAEKLFF
CDR3 DNA: TGTGCCACCCGGGACAGGGCTGAAAAACTGTTTTTT
J gene: TRBJ1-4
V gene: TRBV10-3
D gene: TRBD1
clone size: once

CDR3 protein: CASSGDSSEAFF
CDR3 DNA: TGTGCCAGCAGCGGAGACAGCTCTGAAGCTTTCTTT
J gene: TRBJ1-1
V gene: TRBV9
D gene: NA
clone size: NA

CDR3 protein: CASSPTSGRPGELFF
CDR3 DNA: TGTGCCAGCAGCCCAACTAGCGGGAGACCCGGGGAGCTGTTTTTT
J gene: TRBJ2-2
V gene: TRBV27
D gene: TRBD2
clone size: NA

CDR3 protein: CSVWDSSQETQYF
CDR3 DNA: TGCAGCGTTTGGGACAGTTCCCAAGAGACCCAGTACTTC
J gene: TRBJ2-5
V gene: TRBV29-1
D gene: TRBD1
clone size: once

CDR3 protein: CASSLEGGGSSEQFF
CDR3 DNA: TGTGCCAGCAGCTTAGAGGGCGGGGGGTCTTCTGAGCAGTTCTTC
J gene: TRBJ2-1
V gene: TRBV11-3
D gene: TRBD2
clone size: NA

CDR3 protein: CASSPGLADEQYF
CDR3 DNA: TGTGCCAGCAGCCCCGGACTAGCTGACGAGCAGTACTTC
J gene: TRBJ2-7
V gene: TRBV11-3
D gene: TRBD2
clone size: NA

CDR3 protein: CASSQVGKMNTEAFF
CDR3 DNA: TGCGCCAGCAGCCAAGTCGGGAAGATGAACACTGAAGCTTTCTTT
J gene: TRBJ1-1
V gene: TRBV4-3
D gene: NA
clone size: few

CDR3 protein: CATSRETGERFGSEQFF
CDR3 DNA: TGTGCCACCAGCAGAGAGACAGGGGAACGCTTTGGGAGTGAGCAGTTCTTC
J gene: TRBJ2-1
V gene: TRBV15
D gene: TRBD1
clone size: NA

CDR3 protein: CASRETGTRYEQYF
CDR3 DNA: TGTGCCAGTAGAGAGACAGGGACCCGCTACGAGCAGTACTTC
J gene: TRBJ2-7
V gene: TRBV19
D gene: TRBD1
clone size: NA

CDR3 protein: CASSNRAGYGYTF
CDR3 DNA: TGTGCCAGCAGCAACAGGGCGGGCTATGGCTACACCTTC
J gene: TRBJ1-2
V gene: TRBV27
D gene: NA
clone size: NA

CDR3 protein: CASSSGPDDNQPQHF
CDR3 DNA: TGTGCCAGCAGTTCGGGCCCCGATGACAATCAGCCCCAGCATTTT
J gene: TRBJ1-5
V gene: TRBV5-4
D gene: NA
clone size: NA

CDR3 protein: CASSLGTSGGAGQETQYF
CDR3 DNA: TGTGCCAGCAGCCTAGGGACTAGCGGGGGGGCCGGACAAGAGACCCAGTACTTC
J gene: TRBJ2-5
V gene: TRBV5-5
D gene: TRBD2
clone size: few

CDR3 protein: CASSFTGPVMNTEAFF
CDR3 DNA: TGTGCCAGCAGCTTCACGGGCCCCGTCATGAACACTGAAGCTTTCTTT
J gene: TRBJ1-1
V gene: TRBV5-4
D gene: NA
clone size: NA

CDR3 protein: CASSVPTTRGWSGYTF
CDR3 DNA: TGTGCCAGCAGCGTACCCACCACCAGGGGGTGGAGTGGCTACACCTTC
J gene: TRBJ1-2
V gene: TRBV9
D gene: TRBD1
clone size: NA

CDR3 protein: CASSDDRGSYEQYF
CDR3 DNA: TGTGCCAGCAGTGACGACAGGGGGTCCTACGAGCAGTACTTC
J gene: TRBJ2-7
V gene: TRBV2
D gene: TRBD1
clone size: once

CDR3 protein: CASSLSPAMNTEAFF
CDR3 DNA: TGTGCCAGCAGCTTAAGCCCAGCCATGAACACTGAAGCTTTCTTT
J gene: TRBJ1-1
V gene: TRBV7-3
D gene: NA
clone size: NA

CDR3 protein: CASSPQKMNTEAFF
CDR3 DNA: TGTGCCAGCTCACCACAGAAAATGAACACTGAAGCTTTCTTT
J gene: TRBJ1-1
V gene: TRBV18
D gene: NA
clone size: NA

CDR3 protein: CASSSGQGSNQPQHF
CDR3 DNA: TGTGCCAGCAGCTCGGGACAGGGAAGCAATCAGCCCCAGCATTTT
J gene: TRBJ1-5
V gene: TRBV28
D gene: TRBD1
clone size: NA